A selection of T cell receptor beta chains follows, all from one sample in a study of T cell repertoires in cytomegalovirus infection. TCRdb reanalysed the reads using MiXCR and keeps one entry per CDR3 protein. The data hold 650,000 to 850,000 distinct CDR3 sequences, with about 27% observed a single time. Antigen specificity for these receptors is unknown. This specimen consisted of cultured CD8+ T cells from PBMCs, obtained from culture after CMV antigen stimulation. The receptors were sampled from a human donor in good health (CMV status not recorded). Some clones in this sample may be carry-over from other donors' samples. CDR3s include the opening cysteine and the closing phenylalanine or tryptophan. D genes are given only for firm matches. Clone size is shown for a subset of rows, as once, few, many or a class of expanded clone.

clone_size,j_call,d_call,v_call,cdr3_nt,cdr3_aa
.,TRBJ2-1,TRBD1,TRBV27,TGTGCCAGCAGTCCAAGACAGGGGGCCTATGAGCAGTTCTTC,CASSPRQGAYEQFF
medium-sized,TRBJ1-2,.,TRBV7-9,TGTGCCAGCAGCTTGCCCTCAAGTGGCTACACCTTC,CASSLPSSGYTF
.,TRBJ2-3,TRBD2,TRBV7-3,TGTGCCAGCAGCCCCCTCGGCGGGGGGGCACCGGATACGCAGTATTTT,CASSPLGGGAPDTQYF
many,TRBJ2-5,.,TRBV7-9,TGTGCCAGCAGCTTAGAAGTGACAGGGAGGGAGACCCAGTACTTC,CASSLEVTGRETQYF
few,TRBJ2-3,.,TRBV4-1,TGCGCCAGCAGCCAAACTTCACCCAATACGCAGTATTTT,CASSQTSPNTQYF
.,TRBJ2-1,TRBD2,TRBV2,TGTGCCAGCAGGCATCCGGGACTAGACTCCTACAATGAGCAGTTCTTC,CASRHPGLDSYNEQFF
few,TRBJ2-1,.,TRBV27,TGTGCCAGCAGTCCTAGTGGACTCTCCTACAATGAGCAGTTCTTC,CASSPSGLSYNEQFF
few,TRBJ1-1,.,TRBV6-5,TGTGCCAGCAGTTACTCCAGGACCCGGAACACTGAAGCTTTCTTT,CASSYSRTRNTEAFF
few,TRBJ2-1,TRBD2,TRBV15,TGTGCCACCAGCAGAGATGGACTAGCGGGGGGTGAGCAGTTCTTC,CATSRDGLAGGEQFF
few,TRBJ2-3,TRBD2,TRBV24-1,TGTGCCACCAGTGGTCGGGGGGGCCTGTCAGATACGCAGTATTTT,CATSGRGGLSDTQYF
.,TRBJ2-5,.,TRBV2,TGTGCCAGCGGGGGTCTAGCGACCGACTACCAAGAGACCCAGTACTTC,CASGGLATDYQETQYF
.,TRBJ2-1,.,TRBV24-1,TGTGCCACCCAAAAACCGGGCGACAATGAGCAGTTCTTC,CATQKPGDNEQFF
.,TRBJ2-3,.,TRBV27,TGTGCCAGCAGTTTATCGCGGGGTTCGGATACGCAGTATTTT,CASSLSRGSDTQYF
.,TRBJ2-3,TRBD1,TRBV5-6,TGTGCCAGCAGCTTCAGTCCCGGGACAGGTTCGGGCGCAGATACGCAGTATTTT,CASSFSPGTGSGADTQYF
few,TRBJ2-7,TRBD1,TRBV19,TGTGCCAGTAGTATTATCCAGGGGGCCAACGAGCAGTACTTC,CASSIIQGANEQYF
few,TRBJ2-3,TRBD2,TRBV10-3,TGTGCCATCAGCATCAGGACTAGCGGGGAGAGGAGTACGCAGTATTTT,CAISIRTSGERSTQYF
.,TRBJ2-2,.,TRBV6-2/TRBV6-3,TGTGCCAGCAGTTACGCCTACCCAGGAGGGGAGCTGTTTTTT,CASSYAYPGGELFF